This T cell receptor beta chain was recovered during a study of CD8 T cells in ankylosing spondylitis. Each CDR3 protein gets one entry after TCRdb re-called the 5' RACE reads with MiXCR. The table records some 87,000 distinct CDR3 sequences, 8.8% of them present only once. This CDR3 has 17 residues. The V and J ends lost 0 bases and 2 bases, in that order; junction bases with no gene match: 5. The germline CDR1 and CDR2 sequences are SEHNR and FQNEAQ (reference sequence). This clonotype was observed a single time. This TCR came from a male donor with ankylosing spondylitis or in good health (not recorded which). The V call is TRBV7-9, the J call TRBJ2-1; 9 bases align to TRBD2. Sequencing was carried out using blood, either unsorted or a sorted T cell fraction (not recorded which). In nucleotides, the CDR3 is TGTGCCAGCAGCTTAGCTCGGCAGCGGGAGGCCTACAATGAGCAGTTCTTC. As protein: CASSLARQREAYNEQFF.